The present T cell receptor beta chain was sequenced within a study of cytomegalovirus exposure and HLA in healthy donors. This clone has a single count. The antigen remains unidentified. PCR amplification relied on 60 Vbeta primers (plus 13 Jbeta primers). Sequencing was performed with immunoSEQ multiplex PCR; in TCRdb, only in-frame clones are kept and a portion is missing. The repertoire includes about 190,000 clones, more than 70% of them detected once, and approximately 4.8% sits in the top ten. Study-level findings and limits: Later analysis showed most CMV-associated TCR beta chains appearing HLA-restricted. One variant, a missense change in DCLRE1C, was linked in a later analysis to TCR beta V- and J-gene trimming. Earlier analysis yielded a pattern in which most TCR beta V segments were productive about 90% or about 30% of the time.

The V gene lost 5 bases and the J gene lost 4 bases, with 12 bases spanning the gap. The CDR3 totals 13 residues. Germline values: CDR1 GTSNPN, CDR2 SVGIG (reference sequence). The chain employs TRBV30 and TRBJ2-1, with D possibly matching TRBD2 (6 bases). The sequenced material came from PBMCs. The receptor was derived from a man aged 25-45 years in good health and CMV-seropositive. The CDR3 here is CAWAGTHYNEQFF. CDR3 coding DNA: TGTGCCTGGGCCGGGACTCATTACAATGAGCAGTTCTTC.